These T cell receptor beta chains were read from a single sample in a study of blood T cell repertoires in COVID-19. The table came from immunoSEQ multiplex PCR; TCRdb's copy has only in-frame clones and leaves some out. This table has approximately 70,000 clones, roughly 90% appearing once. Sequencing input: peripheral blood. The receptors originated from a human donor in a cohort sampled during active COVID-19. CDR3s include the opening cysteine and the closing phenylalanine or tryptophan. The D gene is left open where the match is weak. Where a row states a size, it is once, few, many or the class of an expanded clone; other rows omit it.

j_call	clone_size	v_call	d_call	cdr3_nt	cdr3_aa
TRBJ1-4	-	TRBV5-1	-	TGCGCCAGCAGCTTTATTTCCCAGAATGAAAAACTGTTTTTT	CASSFISQNEKLFF
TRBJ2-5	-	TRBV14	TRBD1	TGTGCCAGCAGCCCCAGGACAGGGTCTAGAGAGACCCAGTACTTC	CASSPRTGSRETQYF
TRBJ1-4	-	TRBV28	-	TGTGCCAGCAGTCGGGGGGAAAAACTGTTTTTT	CASSRGEKLFF
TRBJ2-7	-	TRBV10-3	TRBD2	TGTGCCATCCGACTAGCGGGTGTTTTCCCCTACGAGCAGTACTTC	CAIRLAGVFPYEQYF
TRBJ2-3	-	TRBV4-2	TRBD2	TGTGCCAGCAGCCAAGATTTGACTAGCGGGACAGATACGCAGTATTTT	CASSQDLTSGTDTQYF
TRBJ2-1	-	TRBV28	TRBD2	TGTGCCAGCACTCCGGGCGGGAGGCTCCAAGGACAGTTCTTC	CASTPGGRLQGQFF
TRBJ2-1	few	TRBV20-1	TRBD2	TGCAGTGCTAGTGGGGGGGTTACCCGCTCCTACAATGAGCAGTTCTTC	CSASGGVTRSYNEQFF
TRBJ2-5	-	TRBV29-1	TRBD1	TGCAGCACAATCGACAGGGGAACGGAGACCCAGTACTTC	CSTIDRGTETQYF
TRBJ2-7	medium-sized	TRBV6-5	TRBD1	TGTGCCAGCATGCGGACAGGGCAGAACGAGCAGTACTTC	CASMRTGQNEQYF
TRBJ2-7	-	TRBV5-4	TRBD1	TGTGCCAGCAGCAGCGGGACAGGGTCTACAGACGAGCAGTACTTC	CASSSGTGSTDEQYF
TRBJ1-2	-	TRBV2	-	TGTGCCAGCCGGGAGGGGGGGGCGGATAACTATGGCTACACCTTC	CASREGGADNYGYTF
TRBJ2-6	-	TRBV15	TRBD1	TGTGCCACCAGCAGACCAGGGGGCACTGGGGCCAACGTCCTGACTTTC	CATSRPGGTGANVLTF
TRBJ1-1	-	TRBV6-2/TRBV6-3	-	TGTGCCAGCAGCAACTCTGATGAAGCTTTCTTT	CASSNSDEAFF
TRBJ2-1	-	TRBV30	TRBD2	TGTGCCTGGAGTGTACTCGGGACTAGCAATGAGCAGTTCTTC	CAWSVLGTSNEQFF
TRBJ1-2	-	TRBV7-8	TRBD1	TGTGCCAGCAGCGAGGACAGGGGGAACTATGGCTACACCTTC	CASSEDRGNYGYTF
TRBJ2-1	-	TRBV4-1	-	TGCGCCAGCAGCCACCTGGGAGGGGGGGCTGAGCAGTTCTTC	CASSHLGGGAEQFF
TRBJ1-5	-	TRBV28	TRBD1	TGTGCCAGCAGGCCCGGCCGTAGGGGACAGGGTCGGCCCGGCCAGCCCCAGCATTTT	CASRPGRRGQGRPGQPQHF
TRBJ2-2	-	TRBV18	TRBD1	TGTGCCAGCTCCTCCGGGACAGGAACCGGGGAGCTGTTTTTT	CASSSGTGTGELFF
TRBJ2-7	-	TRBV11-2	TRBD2	TGTGCCAGCAGCTTGCTCACTAGCGGGGGCCCGTACTCCTACGAGCAGTACTTC	CASSLLTSGGPYSYEQYF
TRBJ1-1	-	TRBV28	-	TGTGCCAGCAGTTTAAGATCCAGGGCGAACACTGAAGCTTTCTTT	CASSLRSRANTEAFF
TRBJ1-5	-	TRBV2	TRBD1	TGTGCCAGCAGTGAACAGGGGGCGAGCAATCAGCCCCAGCATTTT	CASSEQGASNQPQHF
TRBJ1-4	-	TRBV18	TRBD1	TGTGCCAGCTCACCGGGGACAGGGGTTGAAAAACTGTTTTTT	CASSPGTGVEKLFF
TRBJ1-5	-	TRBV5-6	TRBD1	TGTGCCAGCAGAAAGACAGGGACCAGCAATCAGCCCCAGCATTTT	CASRKTGTSNQPQHF